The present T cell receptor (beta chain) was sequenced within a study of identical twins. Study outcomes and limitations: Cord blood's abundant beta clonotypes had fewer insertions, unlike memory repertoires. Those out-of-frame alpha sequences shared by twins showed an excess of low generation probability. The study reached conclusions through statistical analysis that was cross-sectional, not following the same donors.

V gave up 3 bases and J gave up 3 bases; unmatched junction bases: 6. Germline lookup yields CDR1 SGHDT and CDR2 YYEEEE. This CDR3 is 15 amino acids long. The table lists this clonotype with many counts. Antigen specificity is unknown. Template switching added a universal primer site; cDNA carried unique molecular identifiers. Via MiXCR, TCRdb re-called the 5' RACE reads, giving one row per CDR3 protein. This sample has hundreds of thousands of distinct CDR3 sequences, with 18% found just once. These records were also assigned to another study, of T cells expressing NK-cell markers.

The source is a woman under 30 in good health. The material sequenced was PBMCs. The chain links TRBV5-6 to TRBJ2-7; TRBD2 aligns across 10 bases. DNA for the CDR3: TGTGCCAGCAGCTCCCTAGCGGGAGCAGGCTACGAGCAGTACTTC. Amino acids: CASSSLAGAGYEQYF.